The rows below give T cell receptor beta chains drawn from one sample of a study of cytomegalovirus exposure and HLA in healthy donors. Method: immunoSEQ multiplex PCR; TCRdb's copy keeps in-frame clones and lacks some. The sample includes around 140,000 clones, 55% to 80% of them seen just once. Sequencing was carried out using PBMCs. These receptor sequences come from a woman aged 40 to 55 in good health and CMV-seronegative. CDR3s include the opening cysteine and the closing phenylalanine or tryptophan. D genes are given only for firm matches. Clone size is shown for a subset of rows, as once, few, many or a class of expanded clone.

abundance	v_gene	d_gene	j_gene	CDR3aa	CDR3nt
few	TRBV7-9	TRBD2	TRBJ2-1	CASSVGLAGGYNEQFF	TGTGCCAGCAGCGTGGGACTAGCGGGGGGGTACAATGAGCAGTTCTTC
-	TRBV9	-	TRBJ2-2	CASSGQLGLFF	TGTGCCAGCAGCGGACAGCTTGGGCTGTTTTTT
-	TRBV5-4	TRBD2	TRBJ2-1	CASSQGGGAALYEQFF	TGTGCCAGCAGCCAGGGCGGGGGGGCCGCTTTATATGAGCAGTTCTTC
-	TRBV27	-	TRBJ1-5	CASSSSGYNQPQHF	TGTGCCAGCAGTTCCTCGGGGTACAATCAGCCCCAGCATTTT
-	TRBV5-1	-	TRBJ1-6	CASSLAGQGMEPLHF	TGCGCCAGCAGCTTGGCCGGGCAGGGAATGGAACCCCTCCACTTT
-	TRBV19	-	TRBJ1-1	CASKERNTEAFF	TGTGCCAGTAAAGAGAGAAACACTGAAGCTTTCTTT
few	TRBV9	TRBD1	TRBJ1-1	CASSARGDSMNTEAFF	TGTGCCAGCAGCGCGAGGGGGGACAGTATGAACACTGAAGCTTTCTTT
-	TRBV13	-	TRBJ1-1	CASRGENEAFF	TGTGCCAGCAGAGGAGAGAATGAAGCTTTCTTT
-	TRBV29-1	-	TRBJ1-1	CSVGRLNTEAFF	TGCAGCGTTGGTCGGTTGAACACTGAAGCTTTCTTT
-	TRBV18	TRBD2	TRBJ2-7	CASSPLGEGHEQYF	TGTGCCAGCTCACCACTTGGGGAGGGCCACGAGCAGTACTTC
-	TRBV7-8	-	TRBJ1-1	CASSLRDTEAFF	TGTGCCAGCAGCTTAAGAGACACTGAAGCTTTCTTT
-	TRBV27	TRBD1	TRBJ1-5	CASSLAGGDQPQHF	TGTGCCAGCAGTTTAGCAGGGGGTGATCAGCCCCAGCATTTT
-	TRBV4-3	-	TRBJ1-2	CASSETVNYGYTF	TGCGCCAGCAGTGAAACGGTGAACTATGGCTACACCTTC
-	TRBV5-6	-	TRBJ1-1	CASSLLLAVEAFF	TGTGCCAGCAGCTTGCTTCTGGCGGTTGAAGCTTTCTTT
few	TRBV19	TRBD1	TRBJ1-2	CASSPSPGTVEGGYTF	TGTGCCAGTAGTCCAAGTCCCGGGACAGTGGAAGGCGGCTACACCTTC
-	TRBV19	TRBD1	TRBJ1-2	CASTPAGTGYGYTF	TGTGCCAGTACTCCGGCCGGGACAGGCTATGGCTACACCTTC
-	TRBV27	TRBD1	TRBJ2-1	CASLTGGDYNEQFF	TGTGCCAGCTTGACAGGGGGCGACTACAATGAGCAGTTCTTC
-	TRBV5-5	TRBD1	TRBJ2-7	CASSRGTDSYEQYF	TGTGCCAGCAGTAGAGGGACAGACTCCTACGAGCAGTACTTC
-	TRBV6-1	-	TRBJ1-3	CASSVQGVGGNTIYF	TGTGCCAGCAGTGTTCAAGGGGTTGGTGGAAACACCATATATTTT
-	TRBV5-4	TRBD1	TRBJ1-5	CASSLTGQGGNQPQHF	TGTGCCAGCAGCTTGACGGGACAGGGTGGCAATCAGCCCCAGCATTTT
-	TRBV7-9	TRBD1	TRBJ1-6	CASSHTGGNSPLHF	TGTGCCAGCAGCCACACAGGGGGGAATTCACCCCTCCACTTT
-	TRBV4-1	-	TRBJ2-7	CASSQEADSYTTYYEQYF	TGCGCCAGCAGCCAAGAAGCGGACAGCTACACCACCTACTACGAGCAGTACTTC
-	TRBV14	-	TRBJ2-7	CASSQDLAVYEQYF	TGTGCCAGCAGCCAAGATTTGGCAGTCTACGAGCAGTACTTC
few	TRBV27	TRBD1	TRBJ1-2	CASSFWTGDGYTF	TGTGCCAGCAGTTTCTGGACAGGGGATGGCTACACCTTC
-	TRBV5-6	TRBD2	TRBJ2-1	CASSLWGTTHNEQFF	TGTGCCAGCAGCTTGTGGGGGACTACACACAATGAGCAGTTCTTC
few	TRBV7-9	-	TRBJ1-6	CASSLFRGSYNSPLHF	TGTGCCAGCAGCTTGTTCAGGGGATCCTATAATTCACCCCTCCACTTT
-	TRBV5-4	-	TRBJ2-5	CASSRDTGRETQYF	TGTGCCAGCAGCCGGGACACCGGGAGGGAGACCCAGTACTTC
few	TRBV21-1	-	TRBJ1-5	CASGTGGADGNQPQHF	TGTGCCAGCGGGACAGGGGGCGCGGACGGCAATCAGCCCCAGCATTTT
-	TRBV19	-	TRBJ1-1	CASASGRGIPEAFF	TGTGCCTCAGCTTCCGGGAGAGGGATCCCTGAAGCTTTCTTT
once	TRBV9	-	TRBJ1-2	CASSVDLGAGVRSRYTF	TGTGCCAGCAGCGTAGATTTAGGGGCAGGAGTAAGGTCGCGCTACACCTTC
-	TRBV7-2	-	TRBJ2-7	CASSSRTGGEQYF	TGTGCCAGCAGCTCCAGAACTGGAGGCGAGCAGTACTTC
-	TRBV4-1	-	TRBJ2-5	CASSRRGGVQETQYF	TGCGCCAGCAGCCGAAGGGGGGGGGTCCAAGAGACCCAGTACTTC
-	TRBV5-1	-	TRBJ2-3	CASSLALAEDTQYF	TGCGCCAGCAGCTTGGCCTTGGCGGAAGATACGCAGTATTTT
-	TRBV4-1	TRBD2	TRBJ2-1	CASSQAERGIGNNEQFF	TGCGCCAGCAGCCAAGCAGAGCGGGGGATAGGCAACAATGAGCAGTTCTTC
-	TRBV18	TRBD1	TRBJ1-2	CASSPPRGLENYGYTF	TGTGCCAGCTCACCACCTAGGGGGCTGGAGAACTATGGCTACACCTTC
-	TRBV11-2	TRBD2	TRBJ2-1	CASSPSGVYNEQFF	TGTGCCAGCAGCCCTAGCGGGGTCTACAATGAGCAGTTCTTC
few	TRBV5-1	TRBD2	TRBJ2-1	CASSPTLGGTYNEQFF	TGCGCCAGCAGCCCAACCCTCGGGGGGACCTACAATGAGCAGTTCTTC
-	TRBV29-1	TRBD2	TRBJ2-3	CSVSGTSGGESTDTQYF	TGCAGCGTTTCCGGGACTAGCGGGGGGGAGAGCACAGATACGCAGTATTTT
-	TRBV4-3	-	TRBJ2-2	CASSQDWSPQGGELFF	TGCGCCAGCAGCCAAGATTGGAGTCCCCAGGGCGGGGAGCTGTTTTTT
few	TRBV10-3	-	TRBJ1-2	CAISGLSAGYGYTF	TGTGCCATCAGTGGGCTTTCAGCGGGCTATGGCTACACCTTC
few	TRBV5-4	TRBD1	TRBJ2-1	CASSLGQGAYNEQFF	TGTGCCAGCAGCTTGGGACAGGGGGCCTACAATGAGCAGTTCTTC
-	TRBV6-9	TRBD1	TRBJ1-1	CAPGTENTEAFF	TGTGCCCCCGGGACAGAGAACACTGAAGCTTTCTTT
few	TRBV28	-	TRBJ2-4	CASSLFRSLAKNIQYF	TGTGCCAGCAGCCTCTTCAGGTCTCTAGCCAAAAACATTCAGTACTTC
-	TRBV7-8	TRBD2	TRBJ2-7	CASSLAGGIYEQYF	TGTGCCAGCAGCTTAGCGGGGGGGATCTACGAGCAGTACTTC
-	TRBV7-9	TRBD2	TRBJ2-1	CAVSGGYSYNEQFF	TGTGCCGTCTCGGGAGGTTACTCCTACAATGAGCAGTTCTTC
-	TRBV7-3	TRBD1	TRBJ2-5	CASSSLGGTGGWETQYF	TGTGCCAGCAGCTCCTTAGGAGGGACAGGGGGATGGGAGACCCAGTACTTC
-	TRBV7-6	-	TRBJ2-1	CASSASYNEQFF	TGTGCCAGCAGCGCGTCCTACAATGAGCAGTTCTTC
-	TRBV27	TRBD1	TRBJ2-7	CASRENRGRYEQYF	TGTGCCAGCAGGGAAAACAGGGGACGCTACGAGCAGTACTTC
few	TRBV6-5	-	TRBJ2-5	CASSYSQGIETQYF	TGTGCCAGCAGTTACTCGCAGGGAATAGAGACCCAGTACTTC
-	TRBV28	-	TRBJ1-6	CASSLLAGLHSPLHF	TGTGCCAGCAGTTTATTGGCAGGGTTACATTCACCCCTCCACTTT
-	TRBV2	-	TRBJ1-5	CASSPLREQPQHF	TGTGCCAGCAGCCCTCTGAGGGAACAGCCCCAGCATTTT
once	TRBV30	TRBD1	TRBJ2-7	CAWNLDRGPHEQYF	TGTGCCTGGAACCTTGACAGGGGACCCCACGAGCAGTACTTC
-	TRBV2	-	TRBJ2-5	CASSDSISETQYF	TGTGCCAGCAGTGATTCTATCTCTGAGACCCAGTACTTC
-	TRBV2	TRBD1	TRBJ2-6	CASSRDSRPSGANVLTF	TGTGCCAGCAGTCGGGACAGCAGGCCCTCTGGGGCCAACGTCCTGACTTTC
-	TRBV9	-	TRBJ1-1	CASSVAINTEAFF	TGTGCCAGCAGCGTAGCTATTAACACTGAAGCTTTCTTT
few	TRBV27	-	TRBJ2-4	CASGQDKNIQYF	TGTGCCAGCGGCCAAGACAAAAACATTCAGTACTTC
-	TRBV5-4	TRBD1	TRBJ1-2	CASSTPWDRGPRGYTF	TGTGCCAGCAGCACTCCGTGGGACAGGGGGCCCAGGGGCTACACCTTC